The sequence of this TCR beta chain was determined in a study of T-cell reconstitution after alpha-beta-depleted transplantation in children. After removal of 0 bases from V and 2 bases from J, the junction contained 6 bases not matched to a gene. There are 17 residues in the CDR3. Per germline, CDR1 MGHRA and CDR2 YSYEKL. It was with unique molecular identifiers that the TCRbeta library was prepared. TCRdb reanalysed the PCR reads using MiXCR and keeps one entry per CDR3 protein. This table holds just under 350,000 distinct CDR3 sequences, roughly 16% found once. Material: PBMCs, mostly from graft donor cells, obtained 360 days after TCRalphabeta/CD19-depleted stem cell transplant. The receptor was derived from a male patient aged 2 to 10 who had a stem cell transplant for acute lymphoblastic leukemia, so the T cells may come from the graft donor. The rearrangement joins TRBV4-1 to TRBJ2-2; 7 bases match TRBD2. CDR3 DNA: TGCGCCAGCAGCCAAGACCGTCTAGCGGATAACACCGGGGAGCTGTTTTTT. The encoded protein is CASSQDRLADNTGELFF.